The rows below give T cell receptor beta chains drawn from one sample of a study of blood T cell repertoires in COVID-19. The table came from immunoSEQ multiplex PCR; TCRdb's copy has only in-frame clones and leaves some out. Of fewer than 250,000 clones detected, more than 80% appear once; the ten largest clones hold 5.5%. The specimen sequenced was peripheral blood. The receptors shown here come from a human donor in a cohort sampled during active COVID-19. CDR3s include the opening cysteine and the closing phenylalanine or tryptophan. A D gene is named only where the DNA matches it firmly. Some rows mark clone size as missing; the rest say once, few, many or name a class of expanded clone.

once	TRBV7-8	TRBJ2-2	-	TGTGCCAGCAGCAACTACAGGGTGCCCAGCACCGGGGAGCTGTTTTTT	CASSNYRVPSTGELFF
-	TRBV4-2	TRBJ2-1	TRBD2	TGTGCCAGCAGCCAAGACATATCCGGGACTACCATTTATGAGCAGTTCTTC	CASSQDISGTTIYEQFF
-	TRBV29-1	TRBJ1-5	-	TGCAGCGTTTCTTCCGGGTATAGCAATCAGCCCCAGCATTTT	CSVSSGYSNQPQHF
-	TRBV12-3/TRBV12-4	TRBJ1-2	-	TGTGCCAGCAGCCTACAGGGTCGGTATGGCTACACCTTC	CASSLQGRYGYTF
-	TRBV19	TRBJ1-6	TRBD1	TGTGCCAGTAGTATTAGAGCCGGGACAGCGAATTCACCCCTCCACTTT	CASSIRAGTANSPLHF
-	TRBV28	TRBJ1-5	TRBD1	TGTGCCAGCAGTTTAAAGACAGGGGGTCCTAATCAGCCCCAGCATTTT	CASSLKTGGPNQPQHF
-	TRBV5-4	TRBJ2-1	-	TGTGCCAGCAGCTCCAGGGGTAGCTCCTACAATGAGCAGTTCTTC	CASSSRGSSYNEQFF
-	TRBV6-6	TRBJ1-4	TRBD1	TGTGCCACCCTCCCCAGGGACAGGTCGGAAAAACTGTTTTTT	CATLPRDRSEKLFF
-	TRBV6-5	TRBJ1-6	TRBD1	TGTGCCAGCAGCCGCCGACAGGGAAATAATTCACCCCTCCACTTT	CASSRRQGNNSPLHF
-	TRBV5-4	TRBJ1-6	TRBD1	TGTGCCAGCAGCTCCCCCGGGACAGGGATTTCACCCCTCCACTTT	CASSSPGTGISPLHF
few	TRBV15	TRBJ1-4	-	TGTGCCACCAGCAGAGAGGCGGCCGGGAGGGCTAATGAAAAACTGTTTTTT	CATSREAAGRANEKLFF
-	TRBV6-5	TRBJ2-4	-	TGTGCCAGCAGTCAGGACTTAGCCAAAAACATTCAGTACTTC	CASSQDLAKNIQYF
-	TRBV14	TRBJ2-3	-	TGTGCCAGCAACGGGGGATGGGCAGATACGCAGTATTTT	CASNGGWADTQYF
once	TRBV4-1	TRBJ2-1	-	TGCGCCAGCAGGCCAAGGGCGGTGCGCGTGACTAGCTCCTACAATGAGCAGTTCTTC	CASRPRAVRVTSSYNEQFF
-	TRBV24-1	TRBJ2-5	-	TGTGCCACCAGTGATTTCCCACAGGGTCCCCAAGAGACCCAGTACTTC	CATSDFPQGPQETQYF
once	TRBV7-2	TRBJ2-2	-	TGTGCCAGCAGCTCCACTACAGGTTACACCGGGGAGCTGTTTTTT	CASSSTTGYTGELFF
-	TRBV2	TRBJ2-1	TRBD2	TGTGCCAGCAGTGCCATTGCCCTCATAGCGGGAGGGCCTTCCAATGAGCAGTTCTTC	CASSAIALIAGGPSNEQFF
-	TRBV7-9	TRBJ2-7	TRBD2	TGTGCCAGCAGCACATCTAGCGGGAGCCCCTTCAACTTC	CASSTSSGSPFNF
-	TRBV7-6	TRBJ2-1	TRBD1	TGTGCCAGCAGCTTAGCGTATCCGGGACAGGGGTACAATGAGCAGTTCTTC	CASSLAYPGQGYNEQFF
once	TRBV27	TRBJ1-2	TRBD1	TGTGCCAGCAGGACAGGGCGTCATGGCTACACCTTC	CASRTGRHGYTF
-	TRBV2	TRBJ2-2	-	TGTGCCAGCTCTTACAGGGATTTCCCCGGGGAGCTGTTTTTT	CASSYRDFPGELFF
once	TRBV19	TRBJ1-5	-	TGTGCCAGTAGTCCCCGGACCGGGGTCGTGGGCAATCAGCCCCAGCATTTT	CASSPRTGVVGNQPQHF
-	TRBV6-5	TRBJ2-1	TRBD2	TGTGCCAGCACCACGGGGGGTGGTGAGCAGTTCTTC	CASTTGGGEQFF
-	TRBV21-1	TRBJ2-7	-	TGTGCCAGCAGCAAATTACGGACTAGCGAAGATACTATATACGAGCAGTACTTC	CASSKLRTSEDTIYEQYF
-	TRBV5-1	TRBJ2-3	TRBD2	TGCGCCAGCAGCTTGGAAGGGACTAGCGGGAGGCCGGGTGATACGCAGTATTTT	CASSLEGTSGRPGDTQYF
-	TRBV3-1/TRBV3-2	TRBJ2-1	-	TGTGCCAGCACCCACAGATACAATGAGCAGTTCTTC	CASTHRYNEQFF
-	TRBV7-7	TRBJ2-1	TRBD2	TGTGCTAGCAGTCCTGGACTAGCGGGAAGGCGGTTCTTC	CASSPGLAGRRFF